This note documents a single T cell receptor (beta chain) sequence. No antigen is known for it. This entry comes from a study of T cell responses to AZD1222 COVID-19 vaccine. General observations from the study: Regions 160-218 and 743-854 held dominance among vaccine-associated CD4 TCRs, which spanned spike.

This CDR3 has 15 residues. V lost 5 bases and J 6 bases, leaving 18 bases between the germline ends. Germline CDR1 and CDR2: MNHEY and SVGAGI. Sequencing was performed with immunoSEQ multiplex PCR; in TCRdb, only in-frame clones are kept and a portion is missing. The sample includes roughly 190,000 clones, 85% to 95% seen only once; the top ten take approximately 1.4%. J is TRBJ2-3 and V is TRBV6-5; D might be TRBD2 (6 bases). Sequences were derived from peripheral blood, sampled on day 0 of AZD1222 vaccination. The TCR was taken from an adult in good health. Here the CDR3 reads CASSRDSASADTQYF. The CDR3 region has the DNA TGTGCCAGCAGTCGGGACTCTGCGTCTGCGGATACGCAGTATTTT.